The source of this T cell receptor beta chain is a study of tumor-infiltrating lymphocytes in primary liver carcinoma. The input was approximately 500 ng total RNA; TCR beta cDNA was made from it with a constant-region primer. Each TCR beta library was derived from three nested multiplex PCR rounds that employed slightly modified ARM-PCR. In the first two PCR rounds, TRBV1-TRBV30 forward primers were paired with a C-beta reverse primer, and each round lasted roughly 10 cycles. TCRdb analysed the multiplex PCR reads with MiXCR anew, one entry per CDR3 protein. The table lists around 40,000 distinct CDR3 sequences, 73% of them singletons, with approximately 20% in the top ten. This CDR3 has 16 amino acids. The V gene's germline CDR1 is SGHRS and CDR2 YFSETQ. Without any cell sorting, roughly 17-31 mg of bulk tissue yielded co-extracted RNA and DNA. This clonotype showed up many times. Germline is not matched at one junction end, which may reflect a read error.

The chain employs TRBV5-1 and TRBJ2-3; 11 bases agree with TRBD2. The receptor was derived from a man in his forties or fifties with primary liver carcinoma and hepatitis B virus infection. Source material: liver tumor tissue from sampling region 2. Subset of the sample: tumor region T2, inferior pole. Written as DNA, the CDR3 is TGCGCCAGCAGCTTGGTACTAGCGGGAGTAGCAGAGACGCAGTATTTT. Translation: CASSLVLAGVAETQYF.